Listed below are T cell receptor beta chains from one sample, sequenced in a study of long-term antiretroviral therapy in people with HIV. Clones were sequenced by immunoSEQ multiplex PCR, and TCRdb holds only the in-frame ones, with some missing. This repertoire shows roughly 40,000 clones, approximately 94% found once; its top ten account for roughly 2.2%. Source: unsorted PBMCs, taken approximately 9.5 years after starting antiretroviral therapy. Receptors originate from a man aged 25 to 40 with HIV. CDR3s include the opening cysteine and the closing phenylalanine or tryptophan. A D gene is named only where the DNA matches it firmly. Size tells how often a clone was seen (once, few, many) or the class of an expanded clone, and some rows leave it out.

j_call d_call v_call clone_size cdr3_aa cdr3_nt
TRBJ2-5 NA TRBV18 NA CASSPTEQETQYF TGTGCCAGCTCACCGACAGAACAAGAGACCCAGTACTTC
TRBJ2-7 NA TRBV5-1 NA CASRARAGAHEQYF TGCGCCAGCAGGGCTCGGGCAGGCGCCCACGAGCAGTACTTC
TRBJ1-2 NA TRBV7-9 NA CASSREDGYTF TGTGCCAGCAGCAGAGAAGATGGCTACACCTTC
TRBJ1-1 NA TRBV5-1 NA CASSLNTWITEAFF TGCGCCAGCAGCTTAAACACTTGGATCACTGAAGCTTTCTTT
TRBJ1-4 TRBD1 TRBV2 NA CASRQGGSNEKLFF TGTGCCAGCCGACAGGGGGGATCTAATGAAAAACTGTTTTTT
TRBJ1-5 NA TRBV18 NA CASSPREGNQPQHF TGTGCCAGCTCACCCAGGGAGGGCAATCAGCCCCAGCATTTT
TRBJ1-2 NA TRBV6-6 NA CASSLEGSYGYTF TGTGCCAGCAGTTTAGAGGGGTCCTATGGCTACACCTTC
TRBJ2-2 NA TRBV7-9 NA CASSFDPGELFF TGTGCCAGCAGCTTCGACCCCGGGGAGCTGTTTTTT
TRBJ2-5 NA TRBV5-1 NA CASSSMTYTDSDGTQYF TGCGCCAGCAGCTCTATGACTTACACTGACAGCGATGGGACCCAGTACTTC
TRBJ2-3 NA TRBV28 NA CASSSSGAENTDTQYF TGTGCCAGCAGTTCCTCCGGGGCAGAGAACACAGATACGCAGTATTTT
TRBJ2-7 NA TRBV7-9 NA CASSFVGETYEQYF TGTGCCAGCAGCTTCGTCGGGGAGACCTACGAGCAGTACTTC
TRBJ1-6 TRBD1 TRBV2 NA CASSGDRGANSPLHF TGTGCCAGCAGCGGGGACAGGGGCGCGAATTCACCCCTCCACTTT
TRBJ1-4 TRBD1 TRBV5-4 NA CASSLRDRGGEKLFF TGTGCCAGCAGCCTCCGGGACAGGGGTGGTGAAAAACTGTTTTTT
TRBJ1-1 NA TRBV30 once CAWSGGSRPNTEAFF TGTGCCTGGAGTGGAGGCAGCCGGCCGAACACTGAAGCTTTCTTT
TRBJ1-3 TRBD1 TRBV7-7 NA CASSLARDSPETGNTIYF TGTGCTAGCAGCTTAGCAAGGGACAGTCCTGAGACTGGAAACACCATATATTTT
TRBJ1-1 NA TRBV2 NA CASSEDTGTEAFF TGTGCCAGCAGTGAAGACACTGGCACTGAAGCTTTCTTT
TRBJ2-7 NA TRBV6-1 NA CASSGGVGHEQYF TGTGCCAGCAGTGGCGGGGTCGGACACGAGCAGTACTTC
TRBJ2-1 TRBD1 TRBV10-3 NA CAISEYTGDEQFF TGTGCCATCAGTGAGTACACAGGGGATGAGCAGTTCTTC
TRBJ2-2 TRBD1 TRBV7-9 NA CASWGPGTGGSGELFF TGTGCCAGCTGGGGCCCCGGGACAGGGGGCTCCGGGGAGCTGTTTTTT
TRBJ2-3 TRBD2 TRBV6-1 NA CASSENLAGTGYTQYF TGTGCCAGCAGTGAAAACCTAGCGGGGACTGGGTATACGCAGTATTTT
TRBJ1-3 NA TRBV4-1 NA CASSQDRPGNTIYF TGCGCCAGCAGCCAAGATAGGCCTGGAAACACCATATATTTT
TRBJ1-2 NA TRBV25-1 NA CASSEYGPVEYGYTF TGTGCCAGCAGTGAATATGGGCCGGTAGAATATGGCTACACCTTC
TRBJ2-3 NA TRBV5-1 NA CASSVESDTQYF TGCGCCAGCAGCGTAGAATCAGATACGCAGTATTTT
TRBJ1-1 NA TRBV9 NA CASSFTRNTEAFF TGTGCCAGCAGCTTTACGAGGAACACTGAAGCTTTCTTT
TRBJ1-1 NA TRBV6-6 NA CASSYSVSGTTEAFF TGTGCCAGCAGTTACTCGGTTTCGGGAACCACTGAAGCTTTCTTT
TRBJ2-3 TRBD2 TRBV28 NA CASSLWGLATGADTQYF TGTGCCAGCAGTTTATGGGGACTAGCGACCGGGGCAGATACGCAGTATTTT
TRBJ2-2 NA TRBV11-1 NA CASSWRGQTGELFF TGTGCCAGCAGCTGGAGGGGGCAAACCGGGGAGCTGTTTTTT
TRBJ1-2 NA TRBV6-5 NA CPGQGWYGYTF TGTCCAGGGCAGGGTTGGTATGGCTACACCTTC
TRBJ2-1 NA TRBV12-5 NA CASSGEGSYNEQFF TGTGCTAGTTCCGGCGAGGGCTCCTACAATGAGCAGTTCTTC
TRBJ2-2 NA TRBV2 NA CASSRIPSGELFF TGTGCCAGCAGTCGCATCCCCAGCGGGGAGCTGTTTTTT
TRBJ2-1 TRBD2 TRBV25-1 NA CASSTSSGGLNNEQFF TGTGCCAGTTCCACCTCAAGCGGGGGCCTCAACAATGAGCAGTTCTTC
TRBJ1-6 TRBD1 TRBV30 NA CAWSRQGYSPLHF TGTGCCTGGAGTCGACAGGGATATTCACCCCTCCACTTT
TRBJ1-1 TRBD1 TRBV2 NA CASTGTALNTEAFF TGTGCCAGCACTGGGACAGCCTTGAACACTGAAGCTTTCTTT
TRBJ2-1 TRBD2 TRBV6-4 few CASSDGTNNEQFF TGTGCCAGCAGTGACGGGACTAACAATGAGCAGTTCTTC
TRBJ2-7 NA TRBV13 NA CASSLQGSYEQYF TGTGCCAGCAGCTTACAGGGGTCCTACGAGCAGTACTTC
TRBJ2-2 NA TRBV7-2 NA CASSFEGLQTGELFF TGTGCCAGCAGCTTCGAAGGGCTGCAAACCGGGGAGCTGTTTTTT
TRBJ1-3 NA TRBV7-9 NA CASSEWPGSRGNTIYF TGTGCCAGCAGCGAATGGCCAGGGTCGCGTGGAAACACCATATATTTT
TRBJ1-3 NA TRBV6-1 NA CASSNDRHSGNTIYF TGTGCCAGCAGTAATGACAGACACTCTGGAAACACCATATATTTT
TRBJ1-2 NA TRBV16 NA CASSASRPYGYTF TGTGCCAGCAGTGCTTCCCGGCCTTATGGCTACACCTTC
TRBJ1-1 NA TRBV25-1 NA CASRAGNTEAFF TGTGCCAGCAGGGCAGGGAACACTGAAGCTTTCTTT
TRBJ2-1 TRBD1 TRBV5-4 NA CASSLDRGNYNEQFF TGTGCCAGCAGCCTAGACAGGGGTAATTACAATGAGCAGTTCTTC
TRBJ2-1 NA TRBV13 NA CASSFVSNEQFF TGTGCCAGCAGCTTTGTCAGCAATGAGCAGTTCTTC
TRBJ2-2 NA TRBV5-6 NA CASRNGWRSGELFF TGTGCCAGCAGGAACGGCTGGCGAAGCGGGGAGCTGTTTTTT
TRBJ1-5 NA TRBV10-3 once CAISDPMADQPQHF TGTGCCATCAGTGACCCTATGGCCGATCAGCCCCAGCATTTT
TRBJ2-3 TRBD1 TRBV7-6 NA CASSYRQGHTDTQYF TGTGCCAGCAGCTACAGACAGGGGCACACAGATACGCAGTATTTT
TRBJ1-4 NA TRBV4-1 NA CASSQDPYRDQPNEKLFF TGCGCCAGCAGCCAAGATCCTTACAGGGACCAGCCTAATGAAAAACTGTTTTTT
TRBJ1-6 NA TRBV7-7 NA CAEDNSPLHF TGTGCGGAGGATAATTCACCCCTCCACTTT
TRBJ1-1 NA TRBV15 NA CATSLVSHTEAFF TGTGCCACCAGCTTAGTGAGTCACACTGAAGCTTTCTTT